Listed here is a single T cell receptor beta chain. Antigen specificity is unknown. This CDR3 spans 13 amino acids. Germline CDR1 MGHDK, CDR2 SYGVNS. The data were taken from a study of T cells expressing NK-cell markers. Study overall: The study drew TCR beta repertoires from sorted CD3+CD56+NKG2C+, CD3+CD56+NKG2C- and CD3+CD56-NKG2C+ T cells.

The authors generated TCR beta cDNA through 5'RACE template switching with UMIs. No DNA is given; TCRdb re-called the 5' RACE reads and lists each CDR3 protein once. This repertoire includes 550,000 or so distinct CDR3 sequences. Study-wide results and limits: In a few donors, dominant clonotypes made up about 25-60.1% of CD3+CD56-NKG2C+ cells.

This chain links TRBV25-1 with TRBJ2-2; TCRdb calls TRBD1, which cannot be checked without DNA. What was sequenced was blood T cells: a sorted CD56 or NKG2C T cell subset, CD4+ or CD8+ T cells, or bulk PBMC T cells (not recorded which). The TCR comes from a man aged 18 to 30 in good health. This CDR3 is CASSHRVVGELFF.